This T cell receptor (beta chain) is drawn from a study of cytomegalovirus exposure and HLA in healthy donors. Overall study results and limits: The authors listed around 150 TCR beta chains as cytomegalovirus-associated. Prior analysis indicated that the majority of TCR beta V segments exhibited productivity approximately 87% or approximately 30% of the time. On later analysis, the bulk of CMV-associated TCR beta chains appeared to be HLA-restricted.

Primers: 60 Vbeta forward and 13 Jbeta reverse. In the authors' methods: A later analysis counted about 80 million unique TCR beta chains, some 12 million shared. The data were produced by immunoSEQ multiplex PCR, yet TCRdb's version contains in-frame clones alone and is incomplete. For V, J and clone size, that table is used; D and trimming come from the DNA. This sample has about 120,000 clones, with around 75% found just once. Germline values: CDR1 SGHTS, CDR2 YDEGEE. The CDR3 runs 14 residues. V lost 5 bases, J lost 4 bases, and 7 bases stayed unmatched. A few counts support this clone. What it binds is unknown.

The sample was PBMCs. This sequence originates from a woman between 50 and 59 years old in good health and CMV-seronegative. The chain employs TRBV5-8 and TRBJ1-1; 8 bases are a match to TRBD1. The CDR3 loop reads CASRRDRGFTEAFF. The CDR3 DNA sequence: TGTGCCAGCAGACGAGACAGGGGATTCACTGAAGCTTTCTTT.